This T cell receptor (beta chain) was identified in a study of blood T cell repertoires in COVID-19. About the research overall: Acute and convalescent COVID-19 specimens originated in the United States, Italy and Spain. Nucleic acid was either cDNA or gDNA, and it came from T cells, B-cell-depleted T cells, or PBMCs.

Recruited during active infection, patients (from Seattle) were subsequently followed longitudinally. In this sample, this clone turned up once. CDR3 size: 13 residues. V was shortened by 6 bases and J by 8 bases, with 16 bases between the two germline ends. Authors' methods: Amplified reference gene primers provided the basis for estimating nucleated cell counts. Data came from immunoSEQ multiplex PCR; TCRdb stores just in-frame clones and leaves some out. V and J calls and clone size are as listed in that table; D and trimming were resolved from the DNA. Of 220,000 or so clones listed, about 88% are singletons.

Sample: peripheral blood. This clonotype originated in a woman in her 50s with COVID-19, enrolled during active disease. This chain connects TRBV12-3 or TRBV12-4 to TRBJ1-2; no reliable D call. The DNA for the CDR3 is TGTGCCAGCAGACGACATACTCGAGAGGGCTACACCTTC. This translates into CASRRHTREGYTF.